This TCR beta chain was documented in a study of CD8+CD57+ T cells in acquired aplastic anemia. At the level of the study: 3.2 ug was the average amount of DNA from sorted CD4+ and CD8+ cells.

With respect to this clonotype: Its antigen is undetermined.

The study's findings and limits: Roughly 28 was the count of CD8+ CDR3 sequences that patients shared with controls. No significant patient-versus-control difference appeared in CD8+ Simpson's diversity.

The use of genomic DNA as template underpinned the TCR beta VDJ and CDR3 profiling. TCRdb recomputed calls from the reads with MiXCR, one row per CDR3 protein. Among 150,000 to 200,000 distinct CDR3 sequences listed, 64% were seen once. This CDR3 is 16 amino acids long. Germline V gives CDR1 SGHVS, CDR2 FNYEAQ. The ends lost 1 base at V and 8 bases at J; junction bases unmatched: 11. The genes are TRBV7-6 and TRBJ1-2; the match to TRBD1 covers 9 bases. This clonotype originated in a human donor with severe aplastic anemia or a healthy control (not recorded which). Sequenced: sorted CD4+, CD8+, or CD8+CD57+ T cells (not recorded which) from PBMCs. This chain's CDR3 is CASSLVRQGVIEGYTF. The CDR3 nucleotides read TGTGCCAGCAGCTTAGTAAGACAGGGGGTAATTGAGGGCTACACCTTC. The variable domain in full, with the rest retrieved from reference TRBV7-6 and TRBJ1-2, is GAGVSQSPRYKVTKRGQDVALRCDPISGHVSLYWYRQALGQGPEFLTYFNYEAQQDKSGLPNDRFSAERPEGSISTLTIQRTEQRDSAMYRCASSLVRQGVIEGYTFGSGTRLTVV.